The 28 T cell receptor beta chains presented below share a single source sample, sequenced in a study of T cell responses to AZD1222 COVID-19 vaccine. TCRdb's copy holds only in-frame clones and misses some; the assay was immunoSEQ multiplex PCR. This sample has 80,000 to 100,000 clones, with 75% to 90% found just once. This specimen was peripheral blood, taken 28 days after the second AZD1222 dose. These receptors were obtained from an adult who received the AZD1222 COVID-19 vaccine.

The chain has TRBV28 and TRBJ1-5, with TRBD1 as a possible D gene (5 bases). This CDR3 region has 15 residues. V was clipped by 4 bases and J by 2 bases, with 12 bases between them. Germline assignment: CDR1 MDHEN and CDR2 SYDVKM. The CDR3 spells CASSSRRGGNQPQHF. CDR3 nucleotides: TGTGCCAGCAGTTCTAGGAGGGGTGGCAATCAGCCCCAGCATTTT.

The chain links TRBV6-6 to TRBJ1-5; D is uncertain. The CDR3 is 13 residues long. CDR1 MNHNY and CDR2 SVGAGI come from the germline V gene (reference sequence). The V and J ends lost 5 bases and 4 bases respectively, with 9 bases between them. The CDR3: CASSTTVNQPQHF. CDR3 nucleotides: TGTGCCAGCAGTACCACAGTGAATCAGCCCCAGCATTTT.

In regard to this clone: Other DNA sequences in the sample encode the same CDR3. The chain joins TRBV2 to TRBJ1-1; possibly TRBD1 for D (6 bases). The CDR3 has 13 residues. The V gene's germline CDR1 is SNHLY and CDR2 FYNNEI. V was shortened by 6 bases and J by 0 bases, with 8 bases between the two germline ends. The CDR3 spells CASRTGMNTEAFF. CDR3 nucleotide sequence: TGTGCCAGCAGGACAGGAATGAACACTGAAGCTTTCTTT.

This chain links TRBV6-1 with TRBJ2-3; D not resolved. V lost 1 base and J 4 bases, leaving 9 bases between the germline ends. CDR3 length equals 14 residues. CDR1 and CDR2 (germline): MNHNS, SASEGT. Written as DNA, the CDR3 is TGTGCCAGCAGTGAAGGTGAGGCCCCAGATACGCAGTATTTT. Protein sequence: CASSEGEAPDTQYF.

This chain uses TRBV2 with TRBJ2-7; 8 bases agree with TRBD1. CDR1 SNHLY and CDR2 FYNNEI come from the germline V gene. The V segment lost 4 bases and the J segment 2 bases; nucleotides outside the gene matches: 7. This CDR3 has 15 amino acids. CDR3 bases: TGTGCCAGCAGTGGCGGGGACAGGACGACCTACGAGCAGTACTTC. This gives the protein CASSGGDRTTYEQYF.

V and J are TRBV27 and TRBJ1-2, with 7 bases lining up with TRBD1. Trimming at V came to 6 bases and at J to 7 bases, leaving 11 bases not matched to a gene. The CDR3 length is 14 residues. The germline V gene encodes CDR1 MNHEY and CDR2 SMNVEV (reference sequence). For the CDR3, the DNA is TGTGCCAGCAGACTCGCTTCAGGGGGTGGTGGCTACACCTTC. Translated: CASRLASGGGGYTF.

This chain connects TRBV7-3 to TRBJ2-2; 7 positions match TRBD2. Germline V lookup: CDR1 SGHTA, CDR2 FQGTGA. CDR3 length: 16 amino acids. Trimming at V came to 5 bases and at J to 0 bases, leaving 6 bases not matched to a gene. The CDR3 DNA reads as TGTGCCAGCAGCCCGTCGGGACTATCGAACACCGGGGAGCTGTTTTTT. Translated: CASSPSGLSNTGELFF. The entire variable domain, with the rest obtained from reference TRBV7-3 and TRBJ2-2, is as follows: GAGVSQTPSNKVTEKGKYVELRCDPISGHTALYWYRQSLGQGPEFLIYFQGTGAADDSGLPNDRFFAVRPEGSVSTLKIQRTERGDSAVYLCASSPSGLSNTGELFFGEGSRLTVL.

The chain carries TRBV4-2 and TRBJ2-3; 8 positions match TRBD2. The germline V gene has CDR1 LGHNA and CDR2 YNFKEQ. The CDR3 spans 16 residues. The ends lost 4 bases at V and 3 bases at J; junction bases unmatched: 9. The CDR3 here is CASSRTFAGGTDTQYF. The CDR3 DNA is TGTGCCAGCAGCCGGACTTTCGCGGGAGGAACAGATACGCAGTATTTT.

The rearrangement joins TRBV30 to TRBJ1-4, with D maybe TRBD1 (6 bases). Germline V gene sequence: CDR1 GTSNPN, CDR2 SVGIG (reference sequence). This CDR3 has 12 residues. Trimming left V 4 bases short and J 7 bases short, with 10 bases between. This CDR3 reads CAWTQGPEKLFF. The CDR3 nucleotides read TGTGCCTGGACACAGGGCCCTGAAAAACTGTTTTTT.

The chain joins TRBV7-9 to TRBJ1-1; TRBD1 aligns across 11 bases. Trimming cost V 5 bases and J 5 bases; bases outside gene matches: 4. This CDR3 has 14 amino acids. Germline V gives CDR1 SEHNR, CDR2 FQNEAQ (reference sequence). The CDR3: CASSLWDRGTEAFF. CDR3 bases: TGTGCCAGCAGCCTATGGGACAGGGGGACTGAAGCTTTCTTT.

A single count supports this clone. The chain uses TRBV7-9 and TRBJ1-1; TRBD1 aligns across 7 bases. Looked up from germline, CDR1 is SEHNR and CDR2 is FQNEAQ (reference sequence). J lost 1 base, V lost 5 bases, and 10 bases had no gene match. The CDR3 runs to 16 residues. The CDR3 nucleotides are TGTGCCAGCAGCCGACTCGGGGACAGACCGAACACTGAAGCTTTCTTT. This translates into CASSRLGDRPNTEAFF.

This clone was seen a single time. CDR3 DNA: TGCGCCAGCAGTGTGGTTGAGTACAGCCTCCTTATGAACACTGAAGCTTTCTTT. As protein: CASSVVEYSLLMNTEAFF. The rearrangement joins TRBV10-2 to TRBJ1-1; the D is unclear. The V gene lost 4 bases and the J gene lost 0 bases, with 21 bases spanning the gap. This CDR3 has 18 residues. Looked up from germline, CDR1 is WSHSY and CDR2 is SAAADI.

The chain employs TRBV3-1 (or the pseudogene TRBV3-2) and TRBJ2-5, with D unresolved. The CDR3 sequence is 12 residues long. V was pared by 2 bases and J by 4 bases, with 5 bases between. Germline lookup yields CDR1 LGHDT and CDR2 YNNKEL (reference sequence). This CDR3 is CASSQSIETQYF. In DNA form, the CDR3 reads TGTGCCAGCAGCCAATCCATAGAGACCCAGTACTTC.

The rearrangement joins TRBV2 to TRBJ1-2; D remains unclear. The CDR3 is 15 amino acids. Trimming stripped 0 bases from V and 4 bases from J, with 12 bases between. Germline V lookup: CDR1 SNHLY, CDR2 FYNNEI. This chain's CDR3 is CASSEARRLFYGYTF. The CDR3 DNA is TGTGCCAGCAGTGAAGCGCGCAGACTTTTCTATGGCTACACCTTC.

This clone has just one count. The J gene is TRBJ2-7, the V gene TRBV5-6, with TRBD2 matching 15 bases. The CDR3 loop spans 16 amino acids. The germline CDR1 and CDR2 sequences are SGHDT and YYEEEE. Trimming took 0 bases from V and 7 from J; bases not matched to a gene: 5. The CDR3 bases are TGTGCCAGCAGCTTGGGAACGGGACTAGCGGGGGGTGAGCAGTACTTC. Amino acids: CASSLGTGLAGGEQYF.

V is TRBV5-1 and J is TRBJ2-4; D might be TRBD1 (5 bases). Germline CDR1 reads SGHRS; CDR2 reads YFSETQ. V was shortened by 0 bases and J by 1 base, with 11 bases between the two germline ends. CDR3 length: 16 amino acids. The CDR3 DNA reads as TGCGCCAGCAGCTTGGGCCAGGGTCGGGCCAAAAACATTCAGTACTTC. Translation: CASSLGQGRAKNIQYF.

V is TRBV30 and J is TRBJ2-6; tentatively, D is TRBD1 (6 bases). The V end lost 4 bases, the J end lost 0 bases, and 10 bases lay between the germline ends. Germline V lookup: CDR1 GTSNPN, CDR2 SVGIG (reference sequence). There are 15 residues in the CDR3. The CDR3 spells CAWNLGGSGANVLTF. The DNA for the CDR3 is TGTGCCTGGAACTTAGGGGGCTCTGGGGCCAACGTCCTGACTTTC.

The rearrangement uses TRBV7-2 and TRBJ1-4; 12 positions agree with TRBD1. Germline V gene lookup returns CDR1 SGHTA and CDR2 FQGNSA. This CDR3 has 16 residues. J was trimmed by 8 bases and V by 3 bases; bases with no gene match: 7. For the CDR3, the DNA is TGTGCCAGCAGCTTGGGACAGGGGGCTCTGGGGGAAAAACTGTTTTTT. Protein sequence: CASSLGQGALGEKLFF.

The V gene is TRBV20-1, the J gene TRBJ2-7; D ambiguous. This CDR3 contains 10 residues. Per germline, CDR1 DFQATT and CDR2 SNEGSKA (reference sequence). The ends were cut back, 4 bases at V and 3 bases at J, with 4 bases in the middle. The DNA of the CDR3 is TGCAGTGCTACCAACTACGAGCAGTACTTC. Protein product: CSATNYEQYF.

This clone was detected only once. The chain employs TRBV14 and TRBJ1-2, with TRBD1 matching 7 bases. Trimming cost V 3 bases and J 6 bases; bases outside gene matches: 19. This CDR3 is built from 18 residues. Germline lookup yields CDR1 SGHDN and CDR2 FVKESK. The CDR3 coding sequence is TGTGCCAGCAGCCATTGGACAGGTTTTCCCCCGAAAACCGATGGCTACACCTTC. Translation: CASSHWTGFPPKTDGYTF.

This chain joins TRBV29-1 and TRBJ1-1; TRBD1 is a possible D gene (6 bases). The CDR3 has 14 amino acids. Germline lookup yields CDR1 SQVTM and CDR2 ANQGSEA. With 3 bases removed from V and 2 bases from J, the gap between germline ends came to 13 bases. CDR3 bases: TGCAGCGTTGATGGGGGGGGGACAAACACTGAAGCTTTCTTT. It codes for CSVDGGGTNTEAFF.

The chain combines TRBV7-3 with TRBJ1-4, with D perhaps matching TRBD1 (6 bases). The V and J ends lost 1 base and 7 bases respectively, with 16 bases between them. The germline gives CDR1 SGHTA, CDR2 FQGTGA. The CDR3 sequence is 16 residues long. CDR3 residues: CASSLIRGGVGEKLFF. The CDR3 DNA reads TGTGCCAGCAGCTTAATTCGCGGGGGCGTAGGTGAAAAACTGTTTTTT.

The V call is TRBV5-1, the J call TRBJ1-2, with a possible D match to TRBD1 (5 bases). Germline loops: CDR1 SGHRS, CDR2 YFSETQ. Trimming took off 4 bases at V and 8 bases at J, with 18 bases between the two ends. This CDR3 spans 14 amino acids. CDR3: CASSLGTADRGYTF. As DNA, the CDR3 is TGCGCCAGCAGCCTGGGGACGGCAGATCGAGGCTACACCTTC.

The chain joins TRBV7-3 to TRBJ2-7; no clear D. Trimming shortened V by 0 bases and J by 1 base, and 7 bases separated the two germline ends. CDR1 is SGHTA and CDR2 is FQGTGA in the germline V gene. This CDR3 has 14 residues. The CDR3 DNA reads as TGTGCCAGCAGCTTAACTCCGGGTTCCTACGAGCAGTACTTC. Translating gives CASSLTPGSYEQYF. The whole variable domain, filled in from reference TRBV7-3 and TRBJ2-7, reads GAGVSQTPSNKVTEKGKYVELRCDPISGHTALYWYRQSLGQGPEFLIYFQGTGAADDSGLPNDRFFAVRPEGSVSTLKIQRTERGDSAVYLCASSLTPGSYEQYFGPGTRLTVT.

CDR3 bases: TGTGCCAGCAGTTTATTGGGGCGGCACTCTGGGGCCAACGTCCTGACTTTC. Residues: CASSLLGRHSGANVLTF. V usage is TRBV28 and J usage is TRBJ2-6, with D possibly being TRBD1 (5 bases). This CDR3 contains 17 residues. V lost 1 base and J 0 bases, leaving 10 bases between the germline ends. Germline V gene lookup returns CDR1 MDHEN and CDR2 SYDVKM.

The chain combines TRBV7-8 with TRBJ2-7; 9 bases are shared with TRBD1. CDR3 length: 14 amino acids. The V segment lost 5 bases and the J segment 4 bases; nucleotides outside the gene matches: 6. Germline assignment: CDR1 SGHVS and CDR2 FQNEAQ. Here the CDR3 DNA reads TGTGCCAGCAGCGGCGGAGACAGGGGGTACGAGCAGTACTTC. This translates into CASSGGDRGYEQYF.

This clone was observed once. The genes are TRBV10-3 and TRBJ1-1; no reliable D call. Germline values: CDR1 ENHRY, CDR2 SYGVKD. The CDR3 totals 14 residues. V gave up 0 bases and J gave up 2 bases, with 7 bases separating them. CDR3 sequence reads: CAISESIENTEAFF. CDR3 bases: TGTGCCATCAGTGAGTCCATTGAAAACACTGAAGCTTTCTTT.

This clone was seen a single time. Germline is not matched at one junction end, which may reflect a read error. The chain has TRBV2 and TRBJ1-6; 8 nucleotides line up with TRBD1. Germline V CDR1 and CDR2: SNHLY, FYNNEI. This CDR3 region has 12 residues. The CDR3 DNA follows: TGTGCCAGCCGAACTGGGGGACAGGTTTATCGCTTT. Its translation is CASRTGGQVYRF.